Below are 7 T cell receptor beta chains sequenced from a single sample in a study of blood T cell repertoires in COVID-19 (dated by TCRdb to about 2020). Libraries were made using the immunoSEQ multiplex PCR assay. As stored in TCRdb, this immuneACCESS dataset retains in-frame rearrangements with V and J assigned. A fraction of the clones does not appear; measured against another copy, unresolved V genes explain less than half of the discrepancy, and the remainder lacks a known reason. Within this sample are approximately 130,000 clones, with roughly 82% of them counted one time only. The top ten clones comprise about 12% of the sample. Sequencing was carried out using peripheral blood. These receptors all stem from a human donor in a cohort sampled during active COVID-19.

The chain couples TRBV6-5 to TRBJ1-2, with a weak D call TRBD1 (5 bases). With 2 bases removed from V and 5 bases from J, the gap between germline ends came to 12 bases. CDR3 length: 14 residues. Germline V lookup: CDR1 MNHEY, CDR2 SVGAGI. DNA of the CDR3: TGTGCCAGCAGTTACGGGGGGGGACTATATGGCTACACCTTC. Translating it yields CASSYGGGLYGYTF.

The rearrangement joins TRBV7-2 to TRBJ2-4, with a tentative D call TRBD1 (6 bases). This CDR3 comprises 16 residues. V was shortened by 5 bases and J by 0 bases, with 14 bases between the two germline ends. Germline lookup yields CDR1 SGHTA and CDR2 FQGNSA. CDR3 sequence: CASSPQGPLAKNIQYF. In nucleotides, the CDR3 is TGTGCCAGCAGCCCTCAGGGGCCTTTAGCCAAAAACATTCAGTACTTC.

V and J are TRBV12-5 and TRBJ2-3; 14 bases align to TRBD2. The CDR3 is made up of 18 amino acids. The germline gives CDR1 LGHNT, CDR2 FRNRAP. The V and J ends lost 4 bases and 4 bases, in that order; junction bases with no gene match: 10. CDR3 loop: CASGYGTSGGGRADTQYF. The CDR3 region has the DNA TGTGCTAGTGGTTACGGGACTAGCGGGGGAGGTAGGGCAGATACGCAGTATTTT.

The chain combines TRBV5-4 with TRBJ2-5; D is ambiguous. The CDR3 is made up of 13 amino acids. V lost 1 base, J lost 2 bases, and 6 bases lay in between. The germline gives CDR1 SGHNT, CDR2 YYREEE (reference sequence). The CDR3 DNA follows: TGTGCCAGCAGCTTGCACAGTCAAGAGACCCAGTACTTC. Translation: CASSLHSQETQYF.

The rearrangement links TRBV7-9 to TRBJ1-1, with D possibly being TRBD1 (5 bases). Germline V gene data show CDR1 as SEHNR and CDR2 as FQNEAQ (reference sequence). The V and J ends lost 0 bases and 8 bases respectively, with 10 bases between them. This CDR3 is built from 13 residues. The CDR3 DNA reads as TGTGCCAGCAGCTTAGCGCGATCAGGGGAAGCTTTCTTT. This gives the protein CASSLARSGEAFF.

The chain couples TRBV11-2 to TRBJ1-3, with D uncertain. Trimming stripped 6 bases from V and 0 bases from J, with 15 bases between. This CDR3 spans 16 amino acids. CDR1 and CDR2 (germline): SGHAT, FQNNGV. CDR3 sequence: CASSFTGDYSGNTIYF. CDR3 bases: TGTGCCAGCAGTTTTACTGGAGACTACTCTGGAAACACCATATATTTT.

The chain uses TRBV5-4 and TRBJ1-6, with D possibly matching TRBD1 (6 bases). V lost 0 bases to trimming and J lost 10 bases, with 14 bases between them. This CDR3 has 15 residues. CDR1 SGHNT and CDR2 YYREEE come from the germline V gene (reference sequence). The CDR3 reads CASSLASTGFSPLHF. DNA of the CDR3: TGTGCCAGCAGCTTGGCATCAACAGGGTTCTCACCCCTCCACTTT.